The T cell receptor beta chain under discussion was sequenced for a study of T cells in Graves' hyperthyroidism and ophthalmopathy. It was RNA transcripts that yielded the amplified TCR beta CDR3 regions. Researchers ran a first-round RT-PCR on the TCR CDR3 using the HTBI primer set. TCRdb reprocessed the multiplex PCR reads with MiXCR, giving one entry per CDR3 protein. This table has roughly 750,000 distinct CDR3 sequences, about 16% appearing once. Details on this clonotype: The junction differs from germline at one of its ends, possibly a read error.

Germline V gene sequence: CDR1 MNHGY, CDR2 SVAAGI. The CDR3 is made up of 18 amino acids. The source material was blood. The chain is built from TRBV6-9 and TRBJ2-3, with D perhaps matching TRBD2 (5 bases). The sequence derives from a man between 18 and 29 years old with Graves' hyperthyroidism. CDR3 nucleotide sequence: TGTGCCAGCAGTTCAATTTTTTCGGCTCAGTCTAGCACAGATATGCAGTATTTT. Its protein product is CASSSIFSAQSSTDMQYF.